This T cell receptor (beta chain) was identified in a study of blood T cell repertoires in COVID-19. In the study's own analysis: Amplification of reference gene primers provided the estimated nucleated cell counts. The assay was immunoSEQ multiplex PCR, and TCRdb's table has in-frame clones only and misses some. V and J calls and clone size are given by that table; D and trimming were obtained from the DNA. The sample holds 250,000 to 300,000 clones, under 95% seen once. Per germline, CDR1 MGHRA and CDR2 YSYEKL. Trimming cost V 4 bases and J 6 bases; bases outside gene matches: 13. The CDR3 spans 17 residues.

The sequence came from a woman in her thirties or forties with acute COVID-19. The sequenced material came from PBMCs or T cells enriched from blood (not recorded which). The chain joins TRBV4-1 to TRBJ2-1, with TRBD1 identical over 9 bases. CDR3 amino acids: CASSPQNPGQGRNEQFF. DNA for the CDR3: TGCGCCAGCAGCCCACAAAACCCGGGACAGGGCCGCAATGAGCAGTTCTTC.